What follows are 32 T cell receptor beta chains derived from one specimen sequenced in a study of cytomegalovirus exposure and HLA in healthy donors. The PCR was carried out with 60 Vbeta primers and 13 Jbeta primers. Sequencing used immunoSEQ multiplex PCR; TCRdb keeps in-frame clones, though not all of them. The sample shows roughly 90,000 clones, and 15% to 19% sits with its ten largest clones. Material for sequencing was PBMCs. These TCRs come from a man aged 50 or older in good health and CMV-seropositive.

This rearrangement joins TRBV4-3 to TRBJ2-4; no definite D call. Trimming left V 0 bases short and J 9 bases short, with 12 bases between. The CDR3 extends over 14 amino acids. CDR1 is LGHNA, CDR2 YSLEER, per germline. This CDR3 reads CASSQDVSLSIQYF. DNA for the CDR3: TGCGCCAGCAGCCAAGATGTTAGCCTTTCCATTCAGTACTTC.

This sequence joins TRBV10-2 and TRBJ2-1; 10 bases are a match to TRBD2. This CDR3 is 15 amino acids long. V lost 2 bases to trimming and J lost 6 bases; unmatched junction nucleotides: 4. The V gene's germline CDR1 is WSHSY and CDR2 SAAADI. As DNA, the CDR3 is TGCGCCAGCAGTGAGGGACTAGCGGAATCCAATGAGCAGTTCTTC. This translates into CASSEGLAESNEQFF.

Details on this clone: The same CDR3 can be traced to other DNA sequences in this sample. The V and J genes are TRBV7-9 and TRBJ1-1; perhaps TRBD1 as D (5 bases). Germline V gives CDR1 SEHNR, CDR2 FQNEAQ (reference sequence). The germline V and J ends were trimmed by 6 bases and 1 base, with 9 bases remaining between them. The CDR3 sequence is 13 residues long. The CDR3: CASSLTGNTEAFF. The CDR3 DNA sequence: TGTGCCAGCAGTCTCACAGGGAACACTGAAGCTTTCTTT. Filled out from reference TRBV7-9 and TRBJ1-1, the complete variable domain reads DTGVSQNPRHKITKRGQNVTFRCDPISEHNRLYWYRQTLGQGPEFLTYFQNEAQLEKSRLLSDRFSAERPKGSFSTLEIQRTEQGDSAMYLCASSLTGNTEAFFGQGTRLTVV.

V and J are TRBV28 and TRBJ2-1; D is unclear. Per the germline V gene, CDR1 is MDHEN and CDR2 is SYDVKM. Trimming pared 7 bases from V and 0 bases from J, leaving 10 bases between. This CDR3 is built from 14 residues. The CDR3 is CASTTSSSYNEQFF. As DNA, the CDR3 is TGTGCCAGCACGACCTCTAGCTCCTACAATGAGCAGTTCTTC.

CDR3 bases: TGCGCCAGCAGCCAATCTGGGGGGGGATATCAGCCCCAGCATTTT. This sequence encodes CASSQSGGGYQPQHF. This chain connects TRBV4-1 to TRBJ1-5; tentative D call: TRBD1 (5 bases). V was clipped by 2 bases and J by 5 bases, with 13 bases between them. The length of the CDR3 is 15 residues. Per germline, CDR1 MGHRA and CDR2 YSYEKL.

This sequence joins TRBV7-6 and TRBJ1-1, with D uncertain. V lost 2 bases and J 2 bases, leaving 6 bases between the germline ends. Germline CDR1 SGHVS, CDR2 FNYEAQ. This CDR3 is 13 amino acids long. CDR3 coding DNA: TGTGCCAGCAGCTTACTAGTAAACACTGAAGCTTTCTTT. This translates into CASSLLVNTEAFF.

In nucleotides, the CDR3 is TGTGCCAGCAGCACCGGGACAGGGGGAGGCGTCCTGACTTTC. Amino acid sequence: CASSTGTGGGVLTF. The rearrangement uses TRBV7-3 and TRBJ2-6; 11 bases fit TRBD1. The CDR3 is 14 amino acids. The V and J ends lost 5 bases and 12 bases, in that order; junction bases with no gene match: 6. CDR1 and CDR2 (germline): SGHTA, FQGTGA.

This chain links TRBV27 with TRBJ1-5, with 8 bases lining up with TRBD1. Germline V gives CDR1 MNHEY, CDR2 SMNVEV (reference sequence). V dropped 5 bases and J dropped 7; count of bases not matched to a gene: 4. This CDR3 spans 13 amino acids. CDR3 DNA: TGTGCCAGCAGTCTACAGGGGGACCAGCCCCAGCATTTT. Its translation: CASSLQGDQPQHF.

The chain links TRBV7-9 to TRBJ1-1; 7 bases are a match to TRBD1. V trimming: 0 bases; J trimming: 0 bases; junction bases outside the gene matches: 4. Germline V gene sequence: CDR1 SEHNR, CDR2 FQNEAQ (reference sequence). The CDR3 has 16 amino acids. The CDR3 protein is CASSLAGGVLNTEAFF. The DNA for the CDR3 is TGTGCCAGCAGCTTAGCAGGGGGCGTTTTGAACACTGAAGCTTTCTTT.

This chain's CDR3 is CASSLGPGVAKNIQYF. CDR3 in DNA: TGCGCCAGCAGCCTGGGGCCGGGGGTAGCCAAAAACATTCAGTACTTC. This rearrangement joins TRBV4-1 to TRBJ2-4; TRBD2 might be the D (6 bases). Germline V gene lookup returns CDR1 MGHRA and CDR2 YSYEKL. V shed 4 bases and J shed 0 bases, with 13 bases lying between them. The CDR3 spans 16 residues.

The chain joins TRBV27 to TRBJ2-3, with no clear D. The CDR3 is 13 residues long. Germline CDR1 MNHEY, CDR2 SMNVEV (reference sequence). Trimming left V 5 bases short and J 1 base short, with 7 bases between. The CDR3 DNA reads TGTGCCAGCAGTACCCGGGGCACAGATACGCAGTATTTT. Protein: CASSTRGTDTQYF.

The chain is built from TRBV5-1 and TRBJ2-7, with TRBD2 as a possible D gene (5 bases). The CDR3 has 15 amino acids. CDR1 is SGHRS and CDR2 is YFSETQ in the germline V gene. V was cut by 4 bases and J by 4 bases, with 18 bases left in between. DNA for the CDR3: TGCGCCAGCAGCCCCGCCGGGAACCGGCCTTACGAGCAGTACGTC. It translates to CASSPAGNRPYEQYV.

To note about this clone: This specimen includes other DNA sequences encoding the same CDR3. The chain employs TRBV19 and TRBJ1-2; no clear D. This CDR3 has 14 amino acids. Germline assignment: CDR1 LNHDA and CDR2 SQIVND (reference sequence). V lost 3 bases and J 3 bases, leaving 11 bases between the germline ends. CDR3 loop: CASSILLLDYGYTF. Written as DNA, the CDR3 is TGTGCCAGTAGTATTCTACTCCTTGACTATGGCTACACCTTC.

The chain carries TRBV20-1 and TRBJ2-1; 8 bases fit TRBD1. There are 11 residues in the CDR3. CDR1 DFQATT and CDR2 SNEGSKA come from the germline V gene (reference sequence). Unmatched junction bases numbered 3, after V lost 6 bases and J lost 8 bases. CDR3 region: CSAQQGDEQFF. DNA for the CDR3: TGCAGTGCGCAACAGGGGGATGAGCAGTTCTTC.

The chain carries TRBV27 and TRBJ1-2, with TRBD1 identical over 9 bases. Per germline, CDR1 MNHEY and CDR2 SMNVEV (reference sequence). This CDR3 spans 17 amino acids. V shed 5 bases, J shed 1 base, and the junction held 11 bases outside the gene matches. The CDR3 coding sequence is TGTGCCAGCAGTCCGTCCCGGGACAGGGCTAGTAACTATGGCTACACCTTC. Amino acid sequence: CASSPSRDRASNYGYTF.

The chain links TRBV2 to TRBJ2-5, with 7 bases aligning to TRBD2. Germline V gives CDR1 SNHLY, CDR2 FYNNEI. The ends lost 3 bases at V and 5 bases at J; junction bases unmatched: 0. The CDR3 has 12 residues. CDR3 region: CASSEGGETQYF. The CDR3 bases are TGTGCCAGCAGTGAGGGGGGGGAGACCCAGTACTTC.

The CDR3 reads CASSSEDRDQVYGYTF. CDR3 bases: TGCGCCAGCAGCTCCGAAGACAGGGACCAAGTCTATGGCTACACCTTC. The chain carries TRBV5-1 and TRBJ1-2; 7 bases align to TRBD1. CDR1 and CDR2 from the germline V gene are SGHRS and YFSETQ. The CDR3 is 16 residues long. The J segment lost 4 bases and the V segment lost 3 bases, leaving 12 bases of the junction unmatched. The whole variable domain, filled in from reference TRBV5-1 and TRBJ1-2, reads KAGVTQTPRYLIKTRGQQVTLSCSPISGHRSVSWYQQTPGQGLQFLFEYFSETQRNKGNFPGRFSGRQFSNSRSEMNVSTLELGDSALYLCASSSEDRDQVYGYTFGSGTRLTVV.

The chain has TRBV9 and TRBJ2-2, with D possibly TRBD1 on 5 matching bases. V was pared by 3 bases and J by 4 bases, with 13 bases between. Germline loops: CDR1 SGDLS, CDR2 YYNGEE. This CDR3 has 15 amino acids. The CDR3 region is CASSAKGSRTGELFF. CDR3 nucleotide sequence: TGTGCCAGCAGCGCTAAGGGGTCTCGCACCGGGGAGCTGTTTTTT.

J is TRBJ2-7 and V is TRBV30, with 7 bases that match TRBD2. Germline V gene sequence: CDR1 GTSNPN, CDR2 SVGIG (reference sequence). Germline trimming cut 4 bases from V and 3 bases from J; bases unmatched to any gene: 6. This CDR3 comprises 13 residues. The CDR3 spells CAWKAGAGYEQYF. CDR3 DNA: TGTGCCTGGAAGGCGGGAGCAGGCTACGAGCAGTACTTC.

The chain carries TRBV18 and TRBJ2-7, with 7 nucleotides matching TRBD1. This CDR3 is built from 16 residues. J was trimmed by 0 bases and V by 2 bases; bases with no gene match: 7. Germline V gene lookup returns CDR1 KGHSH and CDR2 LQKENI. CDR3 nucleotide sequence: TGTGCCAGCTCACCAAGGGGGACAGCGACCTCCTACGAGCAGTACTTC. Its translation is CASSPRGTATSYEQYF. Based on the CDR3 plus reference TRBV18 and TRBJ2-7, the full variable domain is NAGVMQNPRHLVRRRGQEARLRCSPMKGHSHVYWYRQLPEEGLKFMVYLQKENIIDESGMPKERFSAEFPKEGPSILRIQQVVRGDSAAYFCASSPRGTATSYEQYFGPGTRLTVT.

The chain uses TRBV7-9 and TRBJ2-5; 8 bases are a match to TRBD2. The germline V gene encodes CDR1 SEHNR and CDR2 FQNEAQ (reference sequence). The CDR3 is made up of 18 amino acids. After removal of 5 bases from V and 0 bases from J, the junction contained 14 bases not matched to a gene. The CDR3 reads CASSLTKLADAYQETQYF. As DNA, the CDR3 is TGTGCCAGCAGCCTGACGAAACTAGCGGACGCGTACCAAGAGACCCAGTACTTC. Full variable domain (outside the CDR3, taken from reference TRBV7-9 and TRBJ2-5): DTGVSQNPRHKITKRGQNVTFRCDPISEHNRLYWYRQTLGQGPEFLTYFQNEAQLEKSRLLSDRFSAERPKGSFSTLEIQRTEQGDSAMYLCASSLTKLADAYQETQYFGPGTRLLVL.

The chain uses TRBV4-3 and TRBJ2-2, with D maybe TRBD2 (7 bases). V shed 4 bases and J shed 5 bases, with 14 bases lying between them. Germline assignment: CDR1 LGHNA and CDR2 YSLEER. The CDR3 spans 15 residues. The CDR3 DNA reads TGCGCCAGCAGCCGTGGCAGGGGAGGGACCGGGGAGCTGTTTTTT. The encoded protein is CASSRGRGGTGELFF.

J is TRBJ2-7 and V is TRBV11-3; a weak D match, TRBD2 (5 bases). The V and J ends lost 3 bases and 0 bases respectively, with 6 bases between them. This CDR3 spans 13 amino acids. CDR1 SGHNT and CDR2 YENEEA come from the germline V gene. Here the CDR3 reads CASSFAGSYEQYF. CDR3 in DNA: TGTGCCAGCAGCTTCGCGGGCTCCTACGAGCAGTACTTC.

The chain carries TRBV27 and TRBJ2-1; D may be TRBD2 (6 bases). CDR1 and CDR2 (germline): MNHEY, SMNVEV (reference sequence). This CDR3 comprises 15 residues. V was shortened by 7 bases and J by 0 bases, with 13 bases between the two germline ends. The CDR3 DNA follows: TGTGCCAGCACTCCGAGGGGAGGCTCCTACAATGAGCAGTTCTTC. The encoded protein is CASTPRGGSYNEQFF.

V usage is TRBV25-1 and J usage is TRBJ2-5; 8 nucleotides match TRBD2. V lost 3 bases, J lost 2 bases, and 11 bases stayed unmatched. The CDR3 has 17 amino acids. Germline V gives CDR1 MGHDK, CDR2 SYGVNS. In nucleotides, the CDR3 is TGTGCCAGCAGTGAGTCGACCGATAGCGGGATTCAAGAGACCCAGTACTTC. As protein: CASSESTDSGIQETQYF. Looking up the rest from reference TRBV25-1 and TRBJ2-5 gives the full variable domain: EADIYQTPRYLVIGTGKKITLECSQTMGHDKMYWYQQDPGMELHLIHYSYGVNSTEKGDLSSESTVSRIRTEHFPLTLESARPSHTSQYLCASSESTDSGIQETQYFGPGTRLLVL.

This chain links TRBV11-3 with TRBJ2-5; 7 bases line up with TRBD2. This CDR3 region has 13 residues. With 4 bases clipped from V and 5 bases from J, the junction kept 4 bases outside the gene matches. Per germline, CDR1 SGHNT and CDR2 YENEEA. CDR3 in DNA: TGTGCCAGCAGCTCCGGACTAGAGGAGACCCAGTACTTC. Its protein product is CASSSGLEETQYF.

The chain joins TRBV11-2 to TRBJ1-2; D unclear. Germline-derived CDR1 and CDR2 are SGHAT and FQNNGV. Trimming took 4 bases from V and 5 from J, leaving 8 bases between them. The CDR3 loop spans 12 amino acids. CDR3: CASSSLTYGYTF. CDR3 sequence (DNA): TGTGCCAGCAGCTCCCTGACATATGGCTACACCTTC. Drawing the rest from reference TRBV11-2 and TRBJ1-2, the complete variable domain is EAGVAQSPRYKIIEKRQSVAFWCNPISGHATLYWYQQILGQGPKLLIQFQNNGVVDDSQLPKDRFSAERLKGVDSTLKIQPAKLEDSAVYLCASSSLTYGYTFGSGTRLTVV.

The CDR3 sequence is CASSPRPLQQSYEQYF. CDR3 in DNA: TGTGCCAGCTCACCACGGCCCTTACAGCAATCCTACGAGCAGTACTTC. V usage is TRBV18 and J usage is TRBJ2-7; no clear D. From germline, CDR1 is KGHSH and CDR2 LQKENI. The CDR3 sequence is 16 residues long. The ends were cut back, 1 base at V and 1 base at J, with 14 bases in the middle.

The J gene is TRBJ2-2, the V gene TRBV5-6; TRBD2 matches 9 bases. The CDR3 has 17 amino acids. V was clipped by 4 bases and J by 5 bases; unmatched bases: 12. CDR1 is SGHDT, CDR2 YYEEEE, per germline. The DNA for the CDR3 is TGTGCCAGCAGCCTCCTACTATTAGCGGGAGAGACCGGGGAGCTGTTTTTT. It is translated as CASSLLLLAGETGELFF.

In regard to this clone: A read error may account for a junction end that differs from germline. The chain is built from TRBV5-1 and TRBJ2-2; 10 bases fit TRBD2. Germline V gene lookup returns CDR1 SGHRS and CDR2 YFSETQ. The length of the CDR3 is 16 residues. In DNA, the CDR3 is TGCGCCAGCAGCTTACCGGGACTAGCGAACGCCGGGGAGCTGTTTTTT. Its protein product is CASSLPGLANAGELFF. Variable domain in full (rest from reference TRBV5-1 and TRBJ2-2): KAGVTQTPRYLIKTRGQQVTLSCSPISGHRSVSWYQQTPGQGLQFLFEYFSETQRNKGNFPGRFSGRQFSNSRSEMNVSTLELGDSALYLCASSLPGLANAGELFFGEGSRLTVL.

This chain links TRBV5-4 with TRBJ2-7; the match to TRBD2 covers 14 bases. The CDR3 runs 18 residues. Germline V CDR1 and CDR2: SGHNT, YYREEE (reference sequence). The ends lost 0 bases at V and 0 bases at J; junction bases unmatched: 5. This CDR3 is CASSLGGTSGSGSYEQYV. The CDR3 DNA follows: TGTGCCAGCAGCTTGGGGGGGACTAGCGGGAGTGGCTCCTACGAGCAGTACGTC.

The chain is built from TRBV18 and TRBJ1-1; D is undetermined. The germline gives CDR1 KGHSH, CDR2 LQKENI. Trimming left V 4 bases short and J 4 bases short, with 10 bases between. The CDR3 has 13 residues. CDR3 amino acids: CASSQSMATEAFF. The CDR3 bases are TGTGCCAGCTCACAATCCATGGCCACTGAAGCTTTCTTT.